The rows below give T cell receptor beta chains drawn from one sample of a study of T cell responses to AZD1222 COVID-19 vaccine. Clones were sequenced by immunoSEQ multiplex PCR, and TCRdb holds only the in-frame ones, with some missing. The table has 94,000 or so clones, about nine tenths seen once. This specimen was peripheral blood, taken on day 0 of AZD1222 vaccination. These receptor sequences come from an adult in good health. Each CDR3 is given with its conserved first and last residue. The D gene is left open where the match is weak. Not every row has a clone size; where given, it reads once, few, many or a size class.

j_gene | abundance | len | d_gene | v_gene | CDR3nt | CDR3aa
TRBJ2-7 | NA | 14 | NA | TRBV4-1 | TGCGCCAGCAGCCTTGGGGGCACCGCCTACGAGCAGTACTTC | CASSLGGTAYEQYF
TRBJ2-2 | NA | 14 | TRBD2 | TRBV19 | TGTGCCAGTACCTCGGCGGGGGGCACCGGGGAGCTGTTTTTT | CASTSAGGTGELFF
TRBJ1-1 | NA | 14 | TRBD1 | TRBV6-6 | TGTGCCAGCAGCAGCGGACAGGGGGGCACTGAAGCTTTCTTT | CASSSGQGGTEAFF
TRBJ2-7 | NA | 14 | TRBD2 | TRBV10-3 | TGTGCCATCAGTGAGCTAGCGGGATTGAACGAGCAGTACTTC | CAISELAGLNEQYF
TRBJ2-7 | NA | 11 | NA | TRBV20-1 | TGCAGTGCTAAGGGGCTCGGCGAGCAGTACTTC | CSAKGLGEQYF
TRBJ2-1 | NA | 13 | NA | TRBV19 | TGTGCCAGTAGTATTAGGGGGGAGGGTGAGCAGTTCTTC | CASSIRGEGEQFF
TRBJ2-7 | few | 11 | NA | TRBV13 | TGTGCCAGCAGCTTAACCCACGAGCAGTACTTC | CASSLTHEQYF
TRBJ2-1 | NA | 17 | NA | TRBV4-1 | TGCGCCAGCAGCCAATCGGCAGCGGCAACCGGGGTCAATGAGCAGTTCTTC | CASSQSAAATGVNEQFF
TRBJ1-2 | NA | 14 | TRBD1 | TRBV27 | TGTGCCAGCAGTTTGACAGGGGGCGGTTTTGGCTACACCTTC | CASSLTGGGFGYTF
TRBJ1-3 | NA | 17 | NA | TRBV9 | TGTGCCAGCAGCGTTTTGGGAGACATCAACTCTGGAAACACCATATATTTT | CASSVLGDINSGNTIYF
TRBJ2-7 | NA | 14 | NA | TRBV28 | TGTGCCAGCCGGTGGCAGAGCAGCTCCTACGAGCAGTACTTC | CASRWQSSSYEQYF
TRBJ2-7 | NA | 15 | TRBD1 | TRBV3-1/TRBV3-2 | TGTGCCAGCAGCCGGGAGGACAGGGCTTCCTACGAGCAGTACTTC | CASSREDRASYEQYF
TRBJ1-3 | once | 16 | NA | TRBV7-6 | TGTGCCAGCAGCCAAATTGTTGGGGGCAAAGGAAACACCATATATTTT | CASSQIVGGKGNTIYF
TRBJ1-5 | NA | 14 | NA | TRBV3-1/TRBV3-2 | TGTGCCAGCAGCCAAGATCGTGCGAGGGCCCCGAAGCATTTT | CASSQDRARAPKHF
TRBJ1-6 | NA | 11 | NA | TRBV30 | TGTGCCTGGAGTCCCCGGCAGGTGCTCCACTTT | CAWSPRQVLHF
TRBJ2-3 | NA | 16 | TRBD2 | TRBV4-3 | TGCGCCAGCAGCCAAGATCTAGCGGGAGGGCCAGATACGCAGTATTTT | CASSQDLAGGPDTQYF
TRBJ2-3 | few | 17 | NA | TRBV7-6 | TGTGCCAGCAGCCGCGTTTCCGGGACCACCGGCACAGATACGCAGTATTTT | CASSRVSGTTGTDTQYF
TRBJ2-7 | NA | 11 | NA | TRBV20-1 | TGCAGTGCCCCGTTCATCTACGAGCAGTACTTC | CSAPFIYEQYF
TRBJ2-2 | NA | 15 | NA | TRBV24-1 | TGTGCCACCAGTGCAACGGCCGCGAACACCGGGGAGCTGTTTTTT | CATSATAANTGELFF
TRBJ2-7 | NA | 15 | TRBD1 | TRBV5-1 | TGCGCCAGCAGCCTGGGACAGGAGGTCGCGTACGAGCAGTACTTC | CASSLGQEVAYEQYF
TRBJ2-7 | NA | 11 | NA | TRBV2 | TGTGCCAGCAGTGAAACTTACGAGCAGTACTTC | CASSETYEQYF
TRBJ1-2 | NA | 14 | NA | TRBV7-2 | TGTGCCAGCAGCCCACCGGACAGCCACTATGGCTACACCTTC | CASSPPDSHYGYTF
TRBJ1-5 | NA | 15 | NA | TRBV20-1 | TGCAGTGCTAGTCGACAGGACCGCCAAAATCAGCCCCAGCATTTT | CSASRQDRQNQPQHF
TRBJ1-5 | NA | 14 | NA | TRBV4-2 | TGTGCCAGCAGCCCGGGGGAGGGCAATCAGCCCCAGCATTTT | CASSPGEGNQPQHF
TRBJ1-2 | NA | 15 | TRBD1 | TRBV7-3 | TGTGCCAGCAGTTTGAGAGGAACAGGGGACTATGGCTACACCTTC | CASSLRGTGDYGYTF
TRBJ2-5 | NA | 14 | NA | TRBV19 | TGTGCCAGTAGGGACAGGGAGGGTTTAGGGACCCAGTACTTC | CASRDREGLGTQYF
TRBJ2-1 | NA | 16 | NA | TRBV19 | TGTGCCAGTTCCTCAGTGGCGGCCAACTCCTACAATGAGCAGTTCTTC | CASSSVAANSYNEQFF